This T cell receptor (beta chain) was captured by sequencing in a study of blood T cell repertoires in COVID-19. At the level of the study: PBMCs, B-cell-depleted T cells, or T cells provided the cDNA or gDNA that made up the material.

Per the original methods: Amplified reference gene primers provided the basis for estimating nucleated cell counts. Using immunoSEQ multiplex PCR, the repertoire was profiled, and TCRdb retains in-frame clones only, with some absent. The V and J calls and clone size were taken over from that table, and D and trimming were inferred from the DNA. The table shows about 78,000 clones, with around 89% occurring only once. The CDR3 totals 18 residues. V was cut by 3 bases and J by 6 bases, with 27 bases left in between. CDR1 is MDHEN, CDR2 SYDVKM, per germline. The TCR comes from a woman older than 75 with active or convalescent COVID-19. V and J are TRBV28 and TRBJ2-7; possible D gene TRBD2, 6 bases. The sequenced material came from peripheral blood. CDR3 in DNA: TGTGCCAGCAGTTTTATCGGTTTGTCGGGAGTCCAAAAAGGCGAGCAGTACTTC. Its translation is CASSFIGLSGVQKGEQYF.